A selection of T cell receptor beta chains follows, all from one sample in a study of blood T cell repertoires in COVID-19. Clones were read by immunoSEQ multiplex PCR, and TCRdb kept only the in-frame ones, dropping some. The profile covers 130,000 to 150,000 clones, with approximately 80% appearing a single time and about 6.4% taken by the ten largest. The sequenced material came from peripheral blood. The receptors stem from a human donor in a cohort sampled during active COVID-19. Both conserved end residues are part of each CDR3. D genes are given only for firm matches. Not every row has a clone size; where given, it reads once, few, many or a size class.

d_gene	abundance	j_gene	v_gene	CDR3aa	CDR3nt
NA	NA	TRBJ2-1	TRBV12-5	CASGFEAGGINEQFF	TGTGCTAGTGGTTTCGAGGCAGGGGGGATCAATGAGCAGTTCTTC
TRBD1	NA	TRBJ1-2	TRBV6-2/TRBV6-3	CASSLSGTGFYGYTF	TGTGCCAGCAGTCTCTCCGGGACAGGGTTTTATGGCTACACCTTC
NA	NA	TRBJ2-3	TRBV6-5	CASSSLGLSTDTQYF	TGTGCCAGCAGTTCCTTGGGACTGAGCACAGATACGCAGTATTTT
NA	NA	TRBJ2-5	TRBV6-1	CASSVTASAFQETQYF	TGTGCCAGCAGTGTGACGGCCAGCGCCTTCCAAGAGACCCAGTACTTC
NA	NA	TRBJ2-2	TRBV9	CASRSTSNTGELFF	TGTGCCAGCCGCTCGACATCCAACACCGGGGAGCTGTTTTTT
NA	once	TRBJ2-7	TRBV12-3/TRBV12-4	CASSFYRGEQYF	TGTGCCAGCAGTTTTTATAGGGGCGAGCAGTACTTC
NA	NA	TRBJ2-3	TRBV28	CASSTDGGGAGDTQYF	TGTGCCAGCAGTACCGACGGTGGGGGGGCGGGAGATACGCAGTATTTT
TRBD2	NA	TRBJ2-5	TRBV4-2	CASSRQRGGEETQYF	TGTGCCAGCAGCCGGCAGCGGGGGGGGGAAGAGACCCAGTACTTC
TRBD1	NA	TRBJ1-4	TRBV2	CASNGRLKGAGEKLFF	TGTGCCAGCAACGGCCGGTTGAAGGGGGCGGGGGAAAAACTGTTTTTT
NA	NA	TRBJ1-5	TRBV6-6	CASSLPNQPQHF	TGTGCCAGCAGCCTCCCGAATCAGCCCCAGCATTTT
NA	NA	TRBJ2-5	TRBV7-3	CASSLGSQETQYF	TGTGCCAGCAGCTTAGGCAGTCAAGAGACCCAGTACTTC
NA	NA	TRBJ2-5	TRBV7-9	CASSLRGTDQETQYF	TGTGCCAGCAGCTTACGGGGGACAGACCAAGAGACCCAGTACTTC
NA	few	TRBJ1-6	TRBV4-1	CASSQQAVNSPLHF	TGCGCCAGCAGCCAACAGGCTGTGAATTCACCCCTCCACTTT
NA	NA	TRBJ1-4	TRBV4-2	CASSQDFGNEKLFF	TGTGCCAGCAGCCAGGATTTCGGGAATGAAAAACTGTTTTTT
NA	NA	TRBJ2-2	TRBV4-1	CASSQEQGGTGELFF	TGCGCCAGCAGCCAAGAACAGGGTGGAACCGGGGAGCTGTTTTTT
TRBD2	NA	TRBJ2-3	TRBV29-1	CSAASGGHTDTQYF	TGCAGCGCAGCTAGCGGGGGGCACACAGATACGCAGTATTTT
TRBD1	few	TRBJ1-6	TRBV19	CASSHLLTQGMPNSPLHF	TGTGCCAGTAGTCACCTTTTAACACAGGGGATGCCTAATTCACCCCTCCACTTT
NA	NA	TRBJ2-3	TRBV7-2	CASSLDSGGSQYF	TGTGCCAGCAGCTTAGATAGCGGCGGAAGTCAGTATTTT
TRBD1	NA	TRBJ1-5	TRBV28	CASSLGTGPSNQPQHF	TGTGCCAGCAGTTTGGGGACAGGGCCTAGCAATCAGCCCCAGCATTTT
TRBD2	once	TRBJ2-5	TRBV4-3	CASSQLGLHQETQYF	TGCGCCAGCAGCCAGCTGGGACTACACCAAGAGACCCAGTACTTC
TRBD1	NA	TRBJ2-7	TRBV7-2	CASTRTGREQYF	TGTGCCAGCACCCGGACAGGGCGCGAGCAGTACTTC
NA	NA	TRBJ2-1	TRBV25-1	CASSGYNNNEQFF	TGTGCCAGCAGTGGATACAACAACAATGAGCAGTTCTTC
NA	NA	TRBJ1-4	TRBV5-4	CASSRGRVGEKLFF	TGTGCCAGCAGCCGAGGTCGAGTAGGTGAAAAACTGTTTTTT
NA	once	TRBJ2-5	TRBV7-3	CASSLGVQETQYF	TGTGCCAGCAGCCTAGGGGTCCAAGAGACCCAGTACTTC
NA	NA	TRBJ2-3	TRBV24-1	CATSDFPGGTDTQYF	TGTGCCACCAGTGATTTTCCGGGGGGCACAGATACGCAGTATTTT
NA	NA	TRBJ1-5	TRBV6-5	CASSKNRDSNQPQHF	TGTGCCAGCAGCAAAAACAGGGATAGCAATCAGCCCCAGCATTTT
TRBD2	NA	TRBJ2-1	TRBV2	CASHLAEGLAGVGNEQFF	TGTGCCAGCCACCTCGCAGAAGGACTAGCGGGGGTGGGCAATGAGCAGTTCTTC
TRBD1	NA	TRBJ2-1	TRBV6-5	CASSRQGGEQFF	TGTGCCAGCAGCAGACAGGGCGGGGAGCAGTTCTTC
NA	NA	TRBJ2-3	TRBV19	CASSGLRGPDTQYF	TGTGCCAGTTCAGGACTGAGAGGGCCAGATACGCAGTATTTT
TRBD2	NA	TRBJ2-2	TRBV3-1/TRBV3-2	CASSPRSQRGPLGELFF	TGTGCCAGCAGCCCGCGGAGCCAGCGGGGTCCCCTCGGGGAGCTGTTTTTT
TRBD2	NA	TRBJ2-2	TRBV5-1	CASSFSHASGGNTGELFF	TGCGCCAGCAGCTTCTCTCATGCTAGCGGGGGGAACACCGGGGAGCTGTTTTTT
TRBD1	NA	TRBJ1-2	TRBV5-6	CASSLGRGRLSFYGYTF	TGTGCCAGCAGCTTGGGTAGGGGGCGCCTATCCTTCTATGGCTACACCTTC
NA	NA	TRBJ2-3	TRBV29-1	CSVAGAASTDTQYF	TGCAGCGTTGCTGGGGCCGCCTCCACAGATACGCAGTATTTT
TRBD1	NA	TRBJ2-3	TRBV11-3	CASSSPADGQGSPDTQYF	TGTGCCAGCAGCTCCCCCGCCGACGGACAGGGTAGCCCAGATACGCAGTATTTT
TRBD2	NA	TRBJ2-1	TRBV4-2	CASSRPPSGGYNEQFF	TGTGCCAGCAGCCGCCCCCCTAGCGGGGGGTACAATGAGCAGTTCTTC
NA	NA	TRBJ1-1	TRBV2	CASSETGMNTEAFF	TGTGCCAGCAGTGAAACGGGGATGAACACTGAAGCTTTCTTT
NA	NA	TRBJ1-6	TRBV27	CASSGRVGNSPLHF	TGTGCCAGCAGTGGGCGGGTCGGAAATTCACCCCTCCACTTT
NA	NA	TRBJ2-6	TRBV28	CASSLGQSSGANVLTF	TGTGCCAGCAGTTTAGGACAGAGCTCTGGGGCCAACGTCCTGACTTTC